Following are 24 T cell receptor beta chains from one sample sequenced in a study of shared clonotypes between healthy human individuals. Assay: immunoSEQ multiplex PCR; the TCRdb copy retains only in-frame clones and omits some. Counted here are just over 2,000,000 clones, around 95% occurring once; the ten biggest clones make up roughly 0.13%. What was sequenced was naive CD4+ T cells sorted from blood. As for subset: CD45RA+ positively selected. The receptor set was obtained from a man younger than 35 in good health.

V usage is TRBV5-4 and J usage is TRBJ2-2; tentative D call: TRBD2 (5 bases). This CDR3 is built from 14 residues. The germline V gene encodes CDR1 SGHNT and CDR2 YYREEE (reference sequence). V was cut by 1 base and J by 4 bases, with 8 bases left in between. CDR3 DNA sequence: TGTGCCAGCAGCTTGATTGGGAGCACCGGGGAGCTGTTTTTT. This gives the protein CASSLIGSTGELFF.

The chain uses TRBV4-1 and TRBJ1-2; no clear D gene. The CDR3 totals 13 residues. Germline V gives CDR1 MGHRA, CDR2 YSYEKL. The V gene lost 1 base and the J gene lost 5 bases, with 8 bases spanning the gap. CDR3 sequence reads: CASSQALSYGYTF. CDR3 nucleotide sequence: TGCGCCAGCAGCCAAGCGCTCAGTTATGGCTACACCTTC.

The V call is TRBV11-2, the J call TRBJ2-5, with D possibly being TRBD2 (5 bases). The CDR3 covers 15 residues. From germline, CDR1 is SGHAT and CDR2 FQNNGV. With 3 bases removed from V and 4 bases from J, the gap between germline ends came to 15 bases. DNA for the CDR3: TGTGCCAGCAGCTTTACGGGAACGGGCGGAGAGACCCAGTACTTC. Its translation: CASSFTGTGGETQYF.

The chain links TRBV28 to TRBJ2-7; a possible D gene is TRBD1 (5 bases). CDR1 MDHEN and CDR2 SYDVKM come from the germline V gene. The CDR3 runs to 16 residues. V lost 6 bases and J lost 2, with 20 bases in between. This CDR3 reads CASSPVGMTVTYEQYF. CDR3 DNA sequence: TGTGCCAGCAGCCCCGTGGGGATGACAGTTACCTACGAGCAGTACTTC.

This chain connects TRBV7-2 to TRBJ2-7; 8 nucleotides agree with TRBD2. This CDR3 has 14 residues. Per the germline V gene, CDR1 is SGHTA and CDR2 is FQGNSA. V lost 5 bases and J lost 3; bases outside the gene matches: 6. DNA for the CDR3: TGTGCCAGCAGCCAAACTAGCGGCCTCTACGAGCAGTACTTC. Its protein is CASSQTSGLYEQYF.

The chain uses TRBV10-3 and TRBJ2-3; 11 bases align to TRBD2. V was pared by 5 bases and J by 0 bases, with 7 bases of the junction left unmatched. Germline V gene sequence: CDR1 ENHRY, CDR2 SYGVKD. The CDR3 is 17 residues long. CDR3 sequence: CAISNKGLAESTDTQYF. The CDR3 region has the DNA TGTGCCATCAGTAACAAGGGACTAGCGGAAAGCACAGATACGCAGTATTTT.

V usage is TRBV10-1 and J usage is TRBJ1-2; possibly TRBD1 for D (5 bases). The germline V gene encodes CDR1 WNHNN and CDR2 SYGVQD (reference sequence). Trimming left V 0 bases short and J 7 bases short, with 18 bases between. The CDR3 extends over 16 amino acids. The CDR3 nucleotides are TGCGCCAGCAGTGAGTCGAGGGGACCCCGAGGAGGTGGCTACACCTTC. Its protein product is CASSESRGPRGGGYTF.

The chain couples TRBV11-2 to TRBJ2-3, with 9 bases that match TRBD2. V lost 2 bases and J lost 4; bases outside the gene matches: 7. CDR3 length: 16 amino acids. The germline gives CDR1 SGHAT, CDR2 FQNNGV. CDR3 sequence: CASSLLAGTFADTQYF. CDR3 coding DNA: TGTGCCAGCAGCTTACTAGCGGGGACATTCGCAGATACGCAGTATTTT.

The chain carries TRBV6-5 and TRBJ2-7, with TRBD1 identical over 7 bases. Trimming cost V 5 bases and J 0 bases; bases outside gene matches: 4. This CDR3 spans 14 amino acids. The V gene's germline CDR1 is MNHEY and CDR2 SVGAGI. In nucleotides, the CDR3 is TGTGCCAGCAGTCCCGACAGGGTCTCCTACGAGCAGTACTTC. Its translation is CASSPDRVSYEQYF.

CDR3 residues: CASSGQTGEETQYF. In DNA, the CDR3 is TGCGCCAGCAGCGGCCAGACAGGGGAAGAGACCCAGTACTTC. The rearrangement links TRBV5-1 to TRBJ2-5, with 8 bases matching TRBD1. This CDR3 is 14 amino acids long. V lost 4 bases to trimming and J lost 3 bases; unmatched junction nucleotides: 5. Germline V gene lookup returns CDR1 SGHRS and CDR2 YFSETQ.

The chain uses TRBV2 and TRBJ1-2; D gene uncertain. CDR3 length equals 13 residues. Germline values: CDR1 SNHLY, CDR2 FYNNEI. Trimming shortened V by 1 base and J by 10 bases, and 13 bases separated the two germline ends. CDR3 in amino acids: CASSEETMSFYTF. The DNA for the CDR3 is TGTGCCAGCAGTGAAGAGACAATGTCCTTCTACACCTTC.

V is TRBV29-1 and J is TRBJ1-2; D gene ambiguous. Germline values: CDR1 SQVTM, CDR2 ANQGSEA. The CDR3 extends over 12 amino acids. The V end was cut by 7 bases, the J end by 5 bases, with 14 bases between. CDR3 bases: TGCAGCGGTCTTTCAGGACCTTATGGCTACACCTTC. Protein product: CSGLSGPYGYTF.

This clone is a singleton in its sample. V gene TRBV28 combines with J gene TRBJ1-1, with D perhaps matching TRBD1 (5 bases). V shed 2 bases and J shed 0 bases, with 10 bases lying between them. CDR3 length: 15 residues. CDR1 and CDR2 (germline): MDHEN, SYDVKM. The CDR3 region has the DNA TGTGCCAGCAGTTTAAAGGGGCTCCTGAACACTGAAGCTTTCTTT. It codes for CASSLKGLLNTEAFF.

Of note for this clone: The sample has other DNA sequences that encode this CDR3 too. The chain recombines TRBV6-5 with TRBJ1-1; D remains ambiguous. Trimming cost V 3 bases and J 7 bases, with 6 bases left between them. The germline V gene encodes CDR1 MNHEY and CDR2 SVGAGI. The CDR3 sequence is 11 residues long. The CDR3 is CASSYSGEAFF. The CDR3 DNA sequence: TGTGCCAGCAGTTATAGCGGTGAAGCTTTCTTT.

This chain uses TRBV6-1 with TRBJ1-6; TRBD1 might be the D (6 bases). This CDR3 is 15 amino acids long. Deletions cut 5 bases from V and 6 bases from J, with 14 bases between. In germline, CDR1 is MNHNS, CDR2 SASEGT. The CDR3 bases are TGTGCCAGCAGTCCATTCGGGGACATTAATTCACCCCTCCACTTT. Residues: CASSPFGDINSPLHF.

The genes are TRBV11-2 and TRBJ2-5; possibly TRBD2 for D (5 bases). The CDR3 length is 14 residues. V was clipped by 7 bases and J by 4 bases, with 16 bases between them. In germline, CDR1 is SGHAT, CDR2 FQNNGV. CDR3 nucleotides: TGTGCCAGCAACCCTCCGGGAAGTCGAGAGACCCAGTACTTC. Its protein product is CASNPPGSRETQYF.

The V call is TRBV7-8, the J call TRBJ2-2; D is undetermined. V shed 2 bases and J shed 8 bases, with 6 bases lying between them. The CDR3 consists of 12 residues. Germline V CDR1 and CDR2: SGHVS, FQNEAQ. DNA of the CDR3: TGTGCCAGCAGCTTATTTTCTGGGGAGCTGTTTTTT. Residues: CASSLFSGELFF.

The V call is TRBV5-4, the J call TRBJ2-7, with D unresolved. The CDR3 has 13 amino acids. Per the germline V gene, CDR1 is SGHNT and CDR2 is YYREEE (reference sequence). Between the trimmed V and J ends, which lost 4 bases and 2 bases, there was a span of 10 bases. Here the CDR3 reads CASSQALTYEQYF. The CDR3 DNA reads as TGTGCCAGCAGCCAAGCGCTGACCTACGAGCAGTACTTC.

This chain links TRBV27 with TRBJ1-5; 8 positions agree with TRBD1. The CDR3 extends over 15 amino acids. V trimming: 5 bases; J trimming: 2 bases; junction bases outside the gene matches: 5. Per the germline V gene, CDR1 is MNHEY and CDR2 is SMNVEV (reference sequence). The CDR3 coding sequence is TGTGCCAGCAGTCAACAGGGGGGAGGCAATCAGCCCCAGCATTTT. Residues: CASSQQGGGNQPQHF.

This chain joins TRBV6-5 and TRBJ2-3; possibly TRBD1 for D (6 bases). Germline assignment: CDR1 MNHEY and CDR2 SVGAGI. The CDR3 spans 13 residues. The V end lost 11 bases, the J end lost 1 base, and 13 bases lay between the germline ends. CDR3 region: CAATNRGTDTQYF. CDR3 in DNA: TGTGCCGCCACAAACAGGGGCACAGATACGCAGTATTTT.

This chain connects TRBV9 to TRBJ1-1; D gene uncertain. Germline V gene data show CDR1 as SGDLS and CDR2 as YYNGEE. Deletions cut 6 bases from V and 3 bases from J, with 15 bases between. The CDR3 is 14 amino acids. The CDR3 region has the DNA TGTGCCAGCAACCCTGTCCCTGTTTACACTGAAGCTTTCTTT. Amino acids: CASNPVPVYTEAFF.

V is TRBV18 and J is TRBJ2-7; D is possibly TRBD2 (5 bases). Germline lookup yields CDR1 KGHSH and CDR2 LQKENI. With 6 bases removed from V and 2 bases from J, the gap between germline ends came to 23 bases. The CDR3 spans 17 residues. The CDR3 loop reads CASSLSRGGGSTYEQYF. DNA for the CDR3: TGTGCCAGCTCGCTAAGCCGGGGTGGAGGAAGCACCTACGAGCAGTACTTC.

In the case of this clone: Other nucleotide sequences from this sample produce the same CDR3. This chain joins TRBV30 and TRBJ1-5; D may be TRBD1 (5 bases). Germline CDR1 GTSNPN, CDR2 SVGIG (reference sequence). There are 12 residues in the CDR3. V lost 2 bases to trimming and J lost 4 bases, with 6 bases between them. The CDR3 loop reads CAWSRGNQPQHF. CDR3 nucleotide sequence: TGTGCCTGGAGTCGGGGGAATCAGCCCCAGCATTTT.

V and J are TRBV5-1 and TRBJ2-1, with 12 bases lining up with TRBD1. Germline trimming cut 4 bases from V and 0 bases from J; bases unmatched to any gene: 2. This CDR3 region has 16 residues. The germline V gene has CDR1 SGHRS and CDR2 YFSETQ. CDR3 sequence reads: CASSAGQGASYNEQFF. CDR3 in DNA: TGCGCCAGCAGCGCGGGACAGGGGGCCTCCTACAATGAGCAGTTCTTC.